The clone carrying this TCR beta chain came up once. Its antigen remains unknown. Using immunoSEQ multiplex PCR, the repertoire was profiled, and TCRdb retains in-frame clones only, with some absent. Altogether about 960,000 clones are present, 70% to 85% being singletons, with the ten largest covering about 1.5%. This sample stems from a study of shared clonotypes between healthy human individuals. Study as a whole: A couple of women and three men aged 18 to 49 made up the donors. Overall study results and limits: Naive CD4 clonotypes overlapped across several donors at approximately 5.3%. The study found lower generation probabilities in non-shared clonotypes than in those shared by all four donors. Naive subsets generally exceeded memory subsets in estimated richness.

The germline gives CDR1 MNHNS, CDR2 SASEGT. The ends lost 2 bases at V and 7 bases at J; junction bases unmatched: 5. The CDR3 is 14 amino acids. The sequenced sample consisted of memory CD4+ T cells sorted from blood. The subset: CD45RA-negative fraction. The source is a man between 18 and 35 years old in good health. This rearrangement joins TRBV6-1 to TRBJ2-1; 7 nucleotides agree with TRBD2. CDR3 bases: TGTGCCAGCAGTGAATGGCAGGGAGGGAATGAGCAGTTCTTC. Translated: CASSEWQGGNEQFF.